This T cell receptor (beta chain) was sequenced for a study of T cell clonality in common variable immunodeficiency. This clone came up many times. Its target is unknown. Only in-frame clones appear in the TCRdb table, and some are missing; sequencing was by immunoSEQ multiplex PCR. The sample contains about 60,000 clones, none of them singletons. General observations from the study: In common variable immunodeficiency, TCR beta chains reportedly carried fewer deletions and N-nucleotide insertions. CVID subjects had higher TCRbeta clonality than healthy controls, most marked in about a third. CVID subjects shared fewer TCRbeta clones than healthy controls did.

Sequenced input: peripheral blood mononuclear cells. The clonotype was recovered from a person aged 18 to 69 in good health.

This chain's CDR3 is CSTREATEAFF. Incomplete CDR3 DNA: TGCAGCACTAGGGAGGCAACTGAA. The rearrangement uses TRBV29-1 and TRBJ1-1, with no clear D. The missing CDR3 end, 3 residues past where the read stops, is filled in from the germline J gene. Trimming took off 8 bases at V and 5 bases at J, with 12 bases between the two ends. CDR3 length equals 11 residues. Germline V gene sequence: CDR1 SQVTM, CDR2 ANQGSEA.